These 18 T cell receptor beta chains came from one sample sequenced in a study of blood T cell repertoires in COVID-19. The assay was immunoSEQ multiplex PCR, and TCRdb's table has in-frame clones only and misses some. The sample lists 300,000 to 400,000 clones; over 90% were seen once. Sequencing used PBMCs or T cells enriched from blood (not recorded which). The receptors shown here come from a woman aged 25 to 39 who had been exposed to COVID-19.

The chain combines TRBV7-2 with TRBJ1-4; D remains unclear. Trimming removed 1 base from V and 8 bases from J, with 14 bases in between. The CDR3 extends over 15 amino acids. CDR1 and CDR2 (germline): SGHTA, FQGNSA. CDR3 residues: CASSLDLRTGEKLFF. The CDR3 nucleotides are TGTGCCAGCAGCTTAGATCTTCGAACGGGGGAAAAACTGTTTTTT.

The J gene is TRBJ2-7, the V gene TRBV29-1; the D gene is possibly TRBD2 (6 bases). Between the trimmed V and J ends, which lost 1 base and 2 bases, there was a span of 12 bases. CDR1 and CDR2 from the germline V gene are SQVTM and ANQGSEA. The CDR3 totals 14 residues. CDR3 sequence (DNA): TGCAGCGTTGAAGTGGGACTTCGTCCCTACGAGCAGTACTTC. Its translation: CSVEVGLRPYEQYF.

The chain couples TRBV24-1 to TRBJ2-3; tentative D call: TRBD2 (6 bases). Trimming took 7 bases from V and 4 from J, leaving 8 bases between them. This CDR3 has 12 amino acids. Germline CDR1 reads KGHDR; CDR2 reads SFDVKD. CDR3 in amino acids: CATSTSPDTQYF. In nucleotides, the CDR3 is TGTGCCACCAGCACTAGCCCAGATACGCAGTATTTT.

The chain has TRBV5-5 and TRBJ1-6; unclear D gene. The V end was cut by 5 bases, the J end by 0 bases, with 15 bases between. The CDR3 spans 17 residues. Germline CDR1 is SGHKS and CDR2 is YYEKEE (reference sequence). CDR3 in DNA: TGTGCCAGCAGGGGGAGCATGGGGAGCTCCTATAATTCACCCCTCCACTTT. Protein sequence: CASRGSMGSSYNSPLHF.

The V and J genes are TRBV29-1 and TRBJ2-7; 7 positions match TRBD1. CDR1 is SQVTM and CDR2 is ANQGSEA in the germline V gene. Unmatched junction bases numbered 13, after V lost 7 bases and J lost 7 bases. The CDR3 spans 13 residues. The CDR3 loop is CSALTGPLREQYF. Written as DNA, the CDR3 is TGCAGCGCTCTGACAGGGCCCCTTCGGGAGCAGTACTTC.

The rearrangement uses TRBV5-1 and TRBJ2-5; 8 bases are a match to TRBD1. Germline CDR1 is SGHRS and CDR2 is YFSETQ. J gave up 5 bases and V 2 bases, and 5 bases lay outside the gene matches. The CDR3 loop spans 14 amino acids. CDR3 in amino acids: CASSFQGADETQYF. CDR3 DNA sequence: TGCGCCAGCAGCTTCCAGGGGGCGGATGAGACCCAGTACTTC.

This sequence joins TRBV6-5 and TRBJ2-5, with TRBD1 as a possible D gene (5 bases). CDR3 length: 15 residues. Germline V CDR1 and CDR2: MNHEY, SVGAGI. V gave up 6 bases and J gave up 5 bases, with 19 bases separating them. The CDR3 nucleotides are TGTGCCAGCAGACCAACAGGAACATATTGGGAGACCCAGTACTTC. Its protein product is CASRPTGTYWETQYF.

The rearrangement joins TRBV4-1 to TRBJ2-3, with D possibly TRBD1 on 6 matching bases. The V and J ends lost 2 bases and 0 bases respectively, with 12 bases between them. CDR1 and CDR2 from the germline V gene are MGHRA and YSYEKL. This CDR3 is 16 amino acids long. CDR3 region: CASSQNRVGSTDTQYF. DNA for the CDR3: TGCGCCAGCAGCCAAAACAGGGTGGGAAGCACAGATACGCAGTATTTT.

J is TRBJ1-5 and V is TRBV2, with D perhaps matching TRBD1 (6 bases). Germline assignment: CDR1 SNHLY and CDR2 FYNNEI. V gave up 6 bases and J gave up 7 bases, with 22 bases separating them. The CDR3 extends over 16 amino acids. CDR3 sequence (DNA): TGTGCCAGCAGCTTGCCGGGACAACGAACGGGACAGCCCCAGCATTTT. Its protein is CASSLPGQRTGQPQHF.

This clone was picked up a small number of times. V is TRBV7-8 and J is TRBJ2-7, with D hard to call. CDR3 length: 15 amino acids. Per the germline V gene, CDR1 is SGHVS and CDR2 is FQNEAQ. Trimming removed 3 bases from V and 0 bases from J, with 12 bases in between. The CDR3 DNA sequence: TGTGCCAGCAGCTTGGGCTACCATGCCTCCTACGAGCAGTACTTC. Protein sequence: CASSLGYHASYEQYF.

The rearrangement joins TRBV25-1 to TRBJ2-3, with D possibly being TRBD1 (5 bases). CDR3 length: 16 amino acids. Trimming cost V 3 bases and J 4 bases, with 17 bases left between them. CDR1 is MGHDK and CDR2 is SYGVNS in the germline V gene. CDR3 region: CASSDGLGWGPDTQYF. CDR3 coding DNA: TGTGCCAGCAGTGATGGCTTGGGCTGGGGCCCAGATACGCAGTATTTT.

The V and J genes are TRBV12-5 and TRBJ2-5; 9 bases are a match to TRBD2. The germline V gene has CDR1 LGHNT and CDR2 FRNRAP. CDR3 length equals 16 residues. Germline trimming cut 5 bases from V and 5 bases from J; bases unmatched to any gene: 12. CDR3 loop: CASGLTFGGGAETQYF. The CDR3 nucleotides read TGTGCTAGTGGTCTGACATTTGGCGGGGGGGCGGAGACCCAGTACTTC.

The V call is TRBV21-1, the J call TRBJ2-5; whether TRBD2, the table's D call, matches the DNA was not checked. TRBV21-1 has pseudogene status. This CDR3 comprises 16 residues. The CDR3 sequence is CASSKEPLPLRETQYF. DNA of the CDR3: TGTGCCAGCAGCAAAGAGCCTCTTCCCCTACGGGAGACCCAGTACTTC.

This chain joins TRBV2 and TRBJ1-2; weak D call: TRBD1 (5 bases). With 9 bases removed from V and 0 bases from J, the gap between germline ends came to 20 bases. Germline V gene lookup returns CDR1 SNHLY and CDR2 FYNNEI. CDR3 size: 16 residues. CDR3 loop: CASGGLRTAPNYGYTF. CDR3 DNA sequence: TGTGCCAGTGGGGGACTACGCACGGCTCCTAACTATGGCTACACCTTC.

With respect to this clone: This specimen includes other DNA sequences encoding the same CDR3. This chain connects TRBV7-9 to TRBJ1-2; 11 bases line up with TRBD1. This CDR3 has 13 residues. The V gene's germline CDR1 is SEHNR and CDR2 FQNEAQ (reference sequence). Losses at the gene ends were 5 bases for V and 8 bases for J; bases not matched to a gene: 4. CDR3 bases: TGTGCCAGCAGCCCGGGACAGGGGGTAGGCTACACCTTC. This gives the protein CASSPGQGVGYTF.

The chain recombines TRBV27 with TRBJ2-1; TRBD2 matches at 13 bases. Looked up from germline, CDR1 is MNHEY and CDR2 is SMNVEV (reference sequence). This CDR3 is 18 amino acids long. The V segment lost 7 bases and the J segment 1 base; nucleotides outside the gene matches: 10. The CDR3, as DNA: TGTGCCAGCACCCTAGGGACTAGCGGGACTATTTCCTACAATGAGCAGTTCTTC. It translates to CASTLGTSGTISYNEQFF.

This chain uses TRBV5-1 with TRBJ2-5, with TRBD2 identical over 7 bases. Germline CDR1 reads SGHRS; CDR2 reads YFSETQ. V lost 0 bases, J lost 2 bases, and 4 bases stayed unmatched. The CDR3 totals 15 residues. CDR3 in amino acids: CASSLAWRGQETQYF. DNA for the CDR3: TGCGCCAGCAGCTTGGCCTGGCGGGGGCAAGAGACCCAGTACTTC.

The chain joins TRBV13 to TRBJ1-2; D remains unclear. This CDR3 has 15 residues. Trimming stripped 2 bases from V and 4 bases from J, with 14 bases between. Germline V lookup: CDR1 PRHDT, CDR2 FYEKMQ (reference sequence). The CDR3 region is CASSLSVGEIYGYTF. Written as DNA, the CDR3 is TGTGCCAGCAGCTTATCGGTTGGAGAAATCTATGGCTACACCTTC.